Sequencing of this T cell receptor (beta chain) was carried out in a study of lymphopenia after photon versus proton radiotherapy. Study-wide findings and caveats: Oligoclonal CD8+ Temra expansion after nadir drove photon patients' diversity drop. Post-nadir TCR diversity decline inversely tracked overall survival among those who died. Only patients who died were analyzed for survival; proton advantage is unproven. Relative stability marked proton patients; photon patients lost diversity and naive cells.

The assay was immunoSEQ multiplex PCR, and TCRdb's table has in-frame clones only and misses some. The table has over 25,000 clones, roughly 90% seen once. Trimming took 0 bases from V and 6 from J, leaving 14 bases between them. From germline, CDR1 is GTSNPN and CDR2 SVGIG (reference sequence). The CDR3 is made up of 14 amino acids. To note about this clone: Its matching antigen is unknown.

Material: peripheral blood, obtained from a patient treated with photon-based radiotherapy. This TCR derives from a woman aged 45-65 years with cholangiocarcinoma. The chain has TRBV30 and TRBJ1-1; no clear D. CDR3 in amino acids: CAWSVSNLQPEAFF. The CDR3 bases are TGTGCCTGGAGTGTATCCAACCTTCAGCCTGAAGCTTTCTTT.